The 24 T cell receptor beta chains given below trace back to one sample, sequenced in a study of blood T cell repertoires in COVID-19. Method: immunoSEQ multiplex PCR; TCRdb's copy keeps in-frame clones and lacks some. The sample lists more than 85,000 clones, roughly 79% seen once, with 8.5% to 9.5% in the top ten. The source material was peripheral blood. These receptor sequences come from a woman between 65 and 79 years old with acute or convalescent COVID-19.

The CDR3: CASSTRQGRWDGYTF. The CDR3, as DNA: TGTGCCAGCAGCACGAGACAGGGCCGTTGGGATGGCTACACCTTC. The V call is TRBV5-4, the J call TRBJ1-2; 7 bases are shared with TRBD1. The CDR3 has 15 residues. Germline-derived CDR1 and CDR2 are SGHNT and YYREEE (reference sequence). J gave up 6 bases and V 4 bases, and 12 bases lay outside the gene matches.

This clone was seen once. The chain recombines TRBV20-1 with TRBJ1-5; weak D call: TRBD1 (6 bases). CDR1 DFQATT and CDR2 SNEGSKA come from the germline V gene (reference sequence). V was pared by 3 bases and J by 9 bases, with 15 bases between. This CDR3 has 13 residues. CDR3: CSASPRGGRPQHF. The CDR3 DNA is TGCAGTGCTAGTCCCCGGGGGGGGCGGCCCCAGCATTTT.

This clone came up a few times. The J gene is TRBJ2-7, the V gene TRBV29-1; D might be TRBD2 (5 bases). V was cut by 4 bases and J by 7 bases, with 14 bases left in between. The CDR3 is made up of 12 amino acids. CDR1 is SQVTM and CDR2 is ANQGSEA in the germline V gene. The CDR3 protein is CSVVSSSEEQYF. The CDR3 coding sequence is TGCAGCGTTGTCTCTAGCTCCGAGGAGCAGTACTTC.

The rearrangement uses TRBV28 and TRBJ2-5; 11 bases fit TRBD2. Germline V gene data show CDR1 as MDHEN and CDR2 as SYDVKM. Germline trimming cut 5 bases from V and 4 bases from J; bases unmatched to any gene: 12. The CDR3 is made up of 17 amino acids. The CDR3 region has the DNA TGTGCCAGCAGTAAGGGGATGCTAGCGGGAGGACGAGAGACCCAGTACTTC. Its translation is CASSKGMLAGGRETQYF.

The rearrangement joins TRBV6-5 to TRBJ1-4; D gene unclear. Trimming removed 6 bases from V and 5 bases from J, with 16 bases in between. CDR1 MNHEY and CDR2 SVGAGI come from the germline V gene. This CDR3 contains 15 residues. CDR3 residues: CASSPIRQGNEKLFF. CDR3 bases: TGTGCCAGCAGCCCAATAAGACAAGGAAATGAAAAACTGTTTTTT.

The genes are TRBV27 and TRBJ2-2; the D is unclear. V lost 4 bases to trimming and J lost 2 bases, with 5 bases between them. In germline, CDR1 is MNHEY, CDR2 SMNVEV (reference sequence). This CDR3 is built from 13 residues. The CDR3 reads CASSSLNTGELFF. CDR3 DNA sequence: TGTGCCAGCAGTTCGTTAAACACCGGGGAGCTGTTTTTT.

As regards this clone: This same CDR3 is encoded by further DNA sequences in the sample. J is TRBJ2-7 and V is TRBV30, with 7 bases aligning to TRBD1. The CDR3 has 13 amino acids. J was trimmed by 2 bases and V by 0 bases; bases with no gene match: 1. Germline values: CDR1 GTSNPN, CDR2 SVGIG (reference sequence). CDR3 sequence: CAWSVDRAYEQYF. The DNA for the CDR3 is TGTGCCTGGAGTGTCGACAGGGCCTACGAGCAGTACTTC.

The count of this clone is one. The genes are TRBV28 and TRBJ1-6; the D gene is possibly TRBD1 (5 bases). Germline loops: CDR1 MDHEN, CDR2 SYDVKM. Trimming left V 6 bases short and J 4 bases short, with 10 bases between. The CDR3 contains 14 residues. The CDR3 is CASRPGVYNSPLHF. In DNA, the CDR3 is TGTGCCAGCAGGCCGGGGGTGTATAATTCACCCCTCCACTTT.

CDR3 residues: CASSPSGDYNEQFF. Written as DNA, the CDR3 is TGTGCCAGCAGCCCCTCAGGTGACTACAATGAGCAGTTCTTC. The V call is TRBV5-4, the J call TRBJ2-1; D gene unclear. The CDR3 is 14 amino acids. V was clipped by 4 bases and J by 3 bases, with 11 bases between them. Germline V gene sequence: CDR1 SGHNT, CDR2 YYREEE (reference sequence).

The V gene is TRBV11-2, the J gene TRBJ2-7, with D perhaps TRBD1 (6 bases). V was cut by 7 bases and J by 3 bases, with 10 bases left in between. CDR3 length: 12 amino acids. CDR1 is SGHAT, CDR2 FQNNGV, per germline. The CDR3 DNA reads TGTGCCAGCAAGGGGGTTCACTACGAGCAGTACTTC. Protein: CASKGVHYEQYF.

The chain combines TRBV19 with TRBJ2-5; 7 bases align to TRBD2. The CDR3 spans 15 residues. Germline lookup yields CDR1 LNHDA and CDR2 SQIVND (reference sequence). The V gene end was trimmed by 1 base and the J gene end by 2 bases; junction bases not matched to a gene: 4. The CDR3 spells CASSIAPSGQETQYF. In DNA form, the CDR3 reads TGTGCCAGTAGTATAGCCCCTAGCGGACAAGAGACCCAGTACTTC.

The rearrangement joins TRBV29-1 to TRBJ1-2; 8 bases are shared with TRBD1. Trimming at V came to 1 base and at J to 8 bases, leaving 9 bases not matched to a gene. The CDR3 contains 14 residues. CDR1 SQVTM and CDR2 ANQGSEA come from the germline V gene. The CDR3 here is CSVEGRGHLRGYTF. The CDR3 DNA reads as TGCAGCGTTGAAGGCAGGGGGCATTTGAGGGGCTACACCTTC.

On this clone itself: Within the sample, other DNA sequences also encode this same CDR3. The rearrangement uses TRBV24-1 and TRBJ2-3; 7 bases map to TRBD1. CDR3 length: 16 amino acids. Germline V lookup: CDR1 KGHDR, CDR2 SFDVKD. Trimming took 3 bases from V and 1 from J; bases not matched to a gene: 6. In DNA form, the CDR3 reads TGTGCCACCAGTGATCCTCGACAGGGTGGCACAGATACGCAGTATTTT. As protein: CATSDPRQGGTDTQYF.

This chain connects TRBV3-1 (or the pseudogene TRBV3-2) to TRBJ1-5; 9 bases fit TRBD1. Germline loops: CDR1 LGHDT, CDR2 YNNKEL (reference sequence). Germline trimming cut 7 bases from V and 9 bases from J; bases unmatched to any gene: 22. The CDR3 has 18 amino acids. The CDR3 loop reads CASIKTSDRGYKSWPQHF. The CDR3 nucleotides are TGTGCCAGCATCAAAACCTCGGACAGGGGATATAAGAGTTGGCCCCAGCATTTT.

The gene calls are TRBV28 and TRBJ2-1; D possibly corresponds to TRBD1 (6 bases). CDR1 MDHEN and CDR2 SYDVKM come from the germline V gene. The V and J ends lost 4 bases and 6 bases respectively, with 22 bases between them. CDR3 length: 17 residues. The CDR3 reads CASSSNPHRVEGNEQFF. The CDR3 DNA reads TGTGCCAGCAGTTCCAACCCCCACAGGGTGGAAGGCAATGAGCAGTTCTTC.

J is TRBJ1-1 and V is TRBV7-9; 7 bases align to TRBD1. The CDR3 covers 14 residues. The V and J ends lost 5 bases and 4 bases, in that order; junction bases with no gene match: 7. Germline CDR1 SEHNR, CDR2 FQNEAQ (reference sequence). Written as DNA, the CDR3 is TGTGCCAGCAGCCGACAGGGCCTGGGCACTGAAGCTTTCTTT. This encodes CASSRQGLGTEAFF.

This chain joins TRBV19 and TRBJ1-6, with 7 positions matching TRBD1. The V and J ends lost 5 bases and 7 bases, in that order; junction bases with no gene match: 8. Germline values: CDR1 LNHDA, CDR2 SQIVND (reference sequence). The CDR3 extends over 15 amino acids. DNA for the CDR3: TGTGCCAGTAGTCCTCAGGGGGAGTGGAATTCACCCCTCCACTTT. Its translation: CASSPQGEWNSPLHF.

This clone has a single count. This rearrangement joins TRBV7-6 to TRBJ2-7; 7 nucleotides match TRBD1. The CDR3 runs 13 residues. The V gene's germline CDR1 is SGHVS and CDR2 FNYEAQ. The V segment lost 5 bases and the J segment 3 bases; nucleotides outside the gene matches: 4. CDR3 nucleotide sequence: TGTGCCAGCAGCCAGGGACAGAGCTACGAGCAGTACTTC. It encodes CASSQGQSYEQYF.

The rearrangement uses TRBV19 and TRBJ2-7; 10 bases map to TRBD1. After removal of 5 bases from V and 3 bases from J, the junction contained 4 bases not matched to a gene. CDR1 and CDR2 (germline): LNHDA, SQIVND (reference sequence). The CDR3 runs to 14 residues. DNA for the CDR3: TGTGCCAGTAGTGGCCGGGACAGGGGCTACGAGCAGTACTTC. Its protein product is CASSGRDRGYEQYF.

The rearrangement uses TRBV19 and TRBJ1-2; TRBD1 is a possible D gene (5 bases). Trimming removed 7 bases from V and 6 bases from J, with 12 bases in between. The CDR3 extends over 12 amino acids. From germline, CDR1 is LNHDA and CDR2 SQIVND (reference sequence). In nucleotides, the CDR3 is TGTGCCAGTATGGCAGGGCGCCATGGCTACACCTTC. It encodes CASMAGRHGYTF. Full variable domain (rest looked up from reference TRBV19 and TRBJ1-2): DGGITQSPKYLFRKEGQNVTLSCEQNLNHDAMYWYRQDPGQGLRLIYYSQIVNDFQKGDIAEGYSVSREKKESFPLTVTSAQKNPTAFYLCASMAGRHGYTFGSGTRLTVV.

The chain has TRBV27 and TRBJ2-1, with TRBD2 matching 13 bases. This CDR3 region has 15 residues. Looked up from germline, CDR1 is MNHEY and CDR2 is SMNVEV (reference sequence). J gave up 4 bases and V 6 bases, and 3 bases lay outside the gene matches. The CDR3 bases are TGTGCCAGCAGGGGGACTAGCGGGGTATACAATGAGCAGTTCTTC. It is translated as CASRGTSGVYNEQFF.

This chain uses TRBV7-2 with TRBJ1-5; tentatively, D is TRBD1 (6 bases). Germline V lookup: CDR1 SGHTA, CDR2 FQGNSA. Trimming took off 5 bases at V and 3 bases at J, with 11 bases between the two ends. The CDR3 spans 14 residues. CDR3 residues: CASSIQGYNQPQHF. The CDR3 DNA reads as TGTGCCAGCAGCATACAGGGATACAATCAGCCCCAGCATTTT.

This chain uses TRBV6-2 or TRBV6-3 with TRBJ1-1, with D possibly TRBD1 on 6 matching bases. The CDR3 sequence is 14 residues long. Germline loops: CDR1 MNHEY, CDR2 SVGEGT. V was shortened by 4 bases and J by 11 bases, with 20 bases between the two germline ends. In DNA form, the CDR3 reads TGTGCCAGCAGTTCACCGGACAGATACCGAGAGGCTTTCTTT. Its translation is CASSSPDRYREAFF.

V gene TRBV7-6 combines with J gene TRBJ2-2; perhaps TRBD2 as D (5 bases). Germline assignment: CDR1 SGHVS and CDR2 FNYEAQ. The CDR3 is 18 amino acids. V was trimmed by 1 base and J by 0 bases, leaving 15 bases between them. In DNA form, the CDR3 reads TGTGCCAGCAGCTTAGAGGAGAGGCGGGCAGCGAACACCGGGGAGCTGTTTTTT. This gives the protein CASSLEERRAANTGELFF.